The 2 T cell receptor beta chains in this list originate from one sample, sequenced in a study of blood T cell repertoires in COVID-19. Data came from immunoSEQ multiplex PCR; TCRdb stores just in-frame clones and leaves some out. The sample shows fewer than 250,000 clones, 84% of them seen only once. Sequencing was carried out using peripheral blood. The source is a man aged 50-59 years with acute or convalescent COVID-19.

The chain combines TRBV28 with TRBJ1-4, with TRBD1 matching over 7 bases. Trimming at V came to 7 bases and at J to 7 bases, leaving 9 bases not matched to a gene. Germline V gene lookup returns CDR1 MDHEN and CDR2 SYDVKM. CDR3 size: 14 residues. The CDR3 is CASNLDRVREKLFF. CDR3 in DNA: TGTGCCAGCAATCTCGACAGGGTGCGTGAAAAACTGTTTTTT.

This chain connects TRBV11-2 to TRBJ1-2; D not resolved. Germline V gene sequence: CDR1 SGHAT, CDR2 FQNNGV. Trimming cost V 0 bases and J 2 bases, with 4 bases left between them. The length of the CDR3 is 13 residues. CDR3 coding DNA: TGTGCCAGCAGCTTAGACATGAACTATGGCTACACCTTC. Protein sequence: CASSLDMNYGYTF.